Listed below are T cell receptor beta chains from one sample, sequenced in a study of regulatory T cells in long-lasting Graves disease. TCRdb used MiXCR to reprocess the multiplex PCR reads, holding one entry per CDR3 protein. Here the sample spans roughly 420,000 distinct CDR3 sequences, 16% being singletons. This sample also belongs to another study, concerning T cells in Graves' hyperthyroidism and ophthalmopathy.

Source: peripheral blood mononuclear cells (PBMCs), taken at new diagnosis, from a patient treated with antithyroid drugs. All receptors come from a woman younger than 30 with Graves disease. The CDR3 runs from the conserved cysteine through the conserved F or W. The D gene is left open where the match is weak. Not every row has a clone size; where given, it reads once, few, many or a size class.

V: TRBV27; size: few; J: TRBJ2-5; D: TRBD2; CDR3: CASSFSGRETQYF; DNA: TGTGCCAGCAGTTTTAGCGGGAGAGAGACCCAGTACTTC
V: TRBV30; size: -; J: TRBJ2-1; D: -; CDR3: CAWTSIGSSPSSYNEQFF; DNA: TGTGCCTGGACCTCCATCGGGTCTAGCCCCAGCTCCTACAATGAGCAGTTCTTC
V: TRBV6-1; size: -; J: TRBJ2-1; D: TRBD2; CDR3: CASRGSGRFYNEQFF; DNA: TGTGCCAGCAGGGGCAGCGGGAGGTTCTACAATGAGCAGTTCTTC
V: TRBV27; size: -; J: TRBJ1-5; D: -; CDR3: CASSPGGVGQPQHF; DNA: TGTGCCAGCTCACCCGGGGGGGTAGGTCAGCCCCAGCATTTT
V: TRBV28; size: many; J: TRBJ2-7; D: TRBD2; CDR3: CASSLSRSSGTTYVQYF; DNA: TGTGCCAGCAGTTTATCTCGTTCTAGCGGGACCACGTACGTGCAGTACTTC
V: TRBV7-2; size: -; J: TRBJ2-5; D: -; CDR3: CASSFVSETQYF; DNA: TGTGCCAGCAGCTTTGTCTCAGAGACCCAGTACTTC
V: TRBV2; size: many; J: TRBJ2-7; D: -; CDR3: CASSEAGTTGLGTYEQYF; DNA: TGTGCCAGCAGTGAAGCCGGGACGACGGGGTTGGGGACCTACGAGCAGTACTTC
V: TRBV28; size: few; J: TRBJ2-2; D: -; CDR3: CASRYRVNTGELFF; DNA: TGTGCCAGCAGGTACAGGGTAAACACCGGGGAGCTGTTTTTT
V: TRBV7-2; size: many; J: TRBJ2-3; D: -; CDR3: CASSSSDTQYF; DNA: TGTGCCAGCAGTTCCTCAGATACGCAGTATTTT
V: TRBV9; size: -; J: TRBJ2-2; D: -; CDR3: CASSVPLTGEGHPGELFF; DNA: TGTGCCAGCAGCGTTCCCTTAACCGGGGAAGGACACCCCGGGGAGCTGTTTTTT
V: TRBV18; size: many; J: TRBJ2-3; D: -; CDR3: CASTLRGPPDTQYF; DNA: TGTGCCAGCACCCTCCGGGGCCCTCCGGATACGCAGTATTTT
V: TRBV20-1; size: many; J: TRBJ2-7; D: -; CDR3: CSARDGTYEQYF; DNA: TGCAGTGCTCGAGACGGGACCTACGAGCAGTACTTC
V: TRBV27; size: many; J: TRBJ2-3; D: -; CDR3: CASSLSLQGADTQYF; DNA: TGTGCCAGCAGTTTGTCCTTACAGGGAGCAGATACGCAGTATTTT
V: TRBV11-2; size: -; J: TRBJ2-4; D: -; CDR3: CASSLEMGAGFPKNIQYF; DNA: TGTGCCAGCAGCTTAGAAATGGGGGCGGGATTTCCCAAAAACATTCAGTACTTC
V: TRBV7-9; size: -; J: TRBJ2-3; D: -; CDR3: CASSPQSASTDTQYF; DNA: TGTGCCAGCAGCCCACAGAGTGCTAGCACAGATACGCAGTATTTT
V: TRBV28; size: -; J: TRBJ2-2; D: -; CDR3: CASSLVWGRAELFF; DNA: TGTGCCAGCAGTTTGGTTTGGGGCCGCGCGGAGCTGTTTTTT
V: TRBV5-1; size: many; J: TRBJ1-5; D: TRBD1; CDR3: CASSPGTGQYSNQPQHF; DNA: TGCGCCAGCAGTCCAGGGACAGGGCAATATAGCAATCAGCCCCAGCATTTT
V: TRBV5-5; size: few; J: TRBJ2-2; D: -; CDR3: CASSFQPGATGELFF; DNA: TGTGCCAGCAGCTTCCAACCGGGAGCCACCGGGGAGCTGTTTTTT
V: TRBV12-3/TRBV12-4; size: many; J: TRBJ2-2; D: TRBD2; CDR3: CASSPGLAGGPGGELFF; DNA: TGTGCCAGCAGTCCGGGACTAGCGGGAGGGCCTGGCGGGGAGCTGTTTTTT
V: TRBV7-3; size: -; J: TRBJ2-5; D: -; CDR3: CASSAYGVETQYF; DNA: TGTGCCAGCAGCGCATATGGGGTTGAGACCCAGTACTTC
V: TRBV5-1; size: few; J: TRBJ1-1; D: TRBD1; CDR3: CASSSGQEGTEAFF; DNA: TGCGCCAGCAGCTCGGGACAGGAAGGGACTGAAGCTTTCTTT
V: TRBV7-9; size: few; J: TRBJ1-5; D: -; CDR3: CASSARGNQPQHF; DNA: TGTGCCAGCAGCGCCCGAGGGAATCAGCCCCAGCATTTT
V: TRBV20-1; size: many; J: TRBJ2-1; D: TRBD1; CDR3: CSVGQGGYNEQFF; DNA: TGCAGTGTTGGACAGGGAGGTTACAATGAGCAGTTCTTC
V: TRBV29-1; size: few; J: TRBJ1-6; D: -; CDR3: CSVEVSSNSPLHF; DNA: TGCAGCGTTGAGGTTTCGTCTAATTCACCCCTCCACTTT
V: TRBV28; size: many; J: TRBJ2-1; D: TRBD2; CDR3: CASSFPGLAGVRHNEQFF; DNA: TGTGCCAGCAGTTTCCCGGGACTAGCGGGAGTGCGGCACAATGAGCAGTTCTTC
V: TRBV10-3; size: once; J: TRBJ2-6; D: TRBD1; CDR3: CAISESRGRAWANVLTF; DNA: TGTGCCATCAGTGAGTCCAGGGGGCGCGCCTGGGCCAACGTCCTGACTTTC
V: TRBV28; size: many; J: TRBJ2-3; D: -; CDR3: CASRLPLAGTDTQYF; DNA: TGTGCCAGCAGGTTACCACTAGCAGGCACAGATACGCAGTATTTT
V: TRBV3-1; size: -; J: TRBJ2-3; D: -; CDR3: CASSQVRSNTDTQYF; DNA: TGTGCCAGCAGCCAAGTGCGAAGCAACACAGATACGCAGTATTTT
V: TRBV11-2; size: many; J: TRBJ1-5; D: -; CDR3: CASSLGLSNQPQHF; DNA: TGTGCCAGCAGCTTAGGGCTTAGCAATCAGCCCCAGCATTTT
V: TRBV7-2; size: few; J: TRBJ2-5; D: -; CDR3: CASTPRSDGSLGETQYF; DNA: TGTGCCAGCACCCCCCGGTCCGACGGGAGTTTGGGAGAGACCCAGTACTTC
V: TRBV12-3/TRBV12-4; size: many; J: TRBJ1-2; D: TRBD1; CDR3: CASSSDRIYGYTF; DNA: TGTGCCAGCAGCTCGGACAGGATTTATGGCTACACCTTC
V: TRBV5-5; size: -; J: TRBJ2-1; D: TRBD2; CDR3: CASSLGLAGAISFF; DNA: TGTGCCAGCAGCTTGGGGCTAGCGGGGGCGATTTCGTTCTTC
V: TRBV19; size: few; J: TRBJ1-1; D: -; CDR3: CASSPSDNTEAFF; DNA: TGTGCCAGTAGTCCCAGTGACAACACTGAAGCTTTCTTT
V: TRBV29-1; size: many; J: TRBJ2-1; D: TRBD2; CDR3: CSVDGGASGVSYNEQFF; DNA: TGCAGCGTTGATGGGGGTGCTAGCGGAGTCTCCTACAATGAGCAGTTCTTC
V: TRBV3-1; size: many; J: TRBJ2-7; D: -; CDR3: CASSQDRVYEQYF; DNA: TGTGCCAGCAGCCAAGACCGGGTATACGAGCAGTACTTC
V: TRBV19; size: -; J: TRBJ1-1; D: -; CDR3: CASTAGTGAEAFF; DNA: TGTGCCAGTACCGCGGGGACGGGGGCTGAAGCTTTCTTT
V: TRBV6-1; size: many; J: TRBJ1-6; D: -; CDR3: CASRDGIGQSPLHF; DNA: TGTGCCAGCAGGGATGGTATTGGCCAATCACCCCTCCACTTT
V: TRBV27; size: many; J: TRBJ2-7; D: TRBD2; CDR3: CASSLSWASGRYEQYF; DNA: TGTGCCAGCAGTTTATCGTGGGCTAGCGGGAGGTACGAGCAGTACTTC
V: TRBV10-3; size: few; J: TRBJ1-1; D: TRBD1; CDR3: CAITPGQGHNEAFF; DNA: TGTGCCATCACTCCGGGACAGGGCCATAATGAAGCTTTCTTT
V: TRBV7-9; size: many; J: TRBJ2-1; D: TRBD1; CDR3: CASSAWDRGNEQFF; DNA: TGTGCCAGCAGCGCCTGGGACAGGGGCAATGAGCAGTTCTTC
V: TRBV28; size: many; J: TRBJ1-4; D: TRBD1; CDR3: CASSLGTGGEKLFF; DNA: TGTGCCAGCAGTTTGGGGACAGGTGGTGAAAAACTGTTTTTT
V: TRBV30; size: many; J: TRBJ2-1; D: TRBD1; CDR3: CAWKEGTGGGYEQFF; DNA: TGTGCCTGGAAAGAGGGGACAGGGGGTGGGTATGAGCAGTTCTTC
V: TRBV7-8; size: many; J: TRBJ1-5; D: -; CDR3: CASSRLRINSNQPQHF; DNA: TGTGCCAGCAGCCGACTTCGGATCAATAGCAATCAGCCCCAGCATTTT
V: TRBV28; size: many; J: TRBJ2-1; D: -; CDR3: CASSGYKQFRGNEQFF; DNA: TGTGCCAGCAGTGGCTATAAACAATTTCGGGGCAATGAGCAGTTCTTC
V: TRBV19; size: once; J: TRBJ1-1; D: -; CDR3: CASSPPGPEAFF; DNA: TGTGCCAGTAGCCCCCCGGGCCCTGAAGCTTTCTTT
V: TRBV7-2; size: -; J: TRBJ1-5; D: -; CDR3: CASSRTGNNQPRHF; DNA: TGTGCCAGCAGCCGGACTGGGAATAATCAGCCCCGGCATTTT
V: TRBV28; size: -; J: TRBJ2-3; D: TRBD2; CDR3: CASSYRTSSTDTQYF; DNA: TGTGCCAGCAGTTACCGGACTAGCAGCACAGATACGCAGTATTTT
V: TRBV29-1; size: few; J: TRBJ2-1; D: -; CDR3: CSTRTDYNEQFF; DNA: TGCAGCACCCGGACGGATTACAATGAGCAGTTCTTC
V: TRBV3-1; size: many; J: TRBJ1-1; D: -; CDR3: CASSPAGSRGANTEAFF; DNA: TGTGCCAGCAGCCCGGCCGGGTCTAGGGGGGCTAACACTGAAGCTTTCTTT
V: TRBV5-1; size: many; J: TRBJ2-1; D: TRBD2; CDR3: CASNSGRGNEQFF; DNA: TGCGCCAGCAATAGCGGGAGGGGCAATGAGCAGTTCTTC
V: TRBV28; size: many; J: TRBJ2-3; D: TRBD1; CDR3: CASSSDRVLLLRTQYF; DNA: TGTGCCAGCAGTTCGGACAGGGTCCTTCTATTGCGTACGCAGTATTTT
V: TRBV11-3; size: many; J: TRBJ1-1; D: -; CDR3: CASSLELRRGEAFF; DNA: TGTGCCAGCAGCTTAGAACTTAGACGGGGTGAAGCTTTCTTT
V: TRBV20-1; size: many; J: TRBJ1-6; D: TRBD1; CDR3: CSADPGQGANSPLHF; DNA: TGCAGTGCTGATCCGGGACAGGGGGCTAATTCACCCCTCCACTTT
V: TRBV12-3/TRBV12-4; size: -; J: TRBJ2-2; D: TRBD1; CDR3: CASSLNIGGETGELFF; DNA: TGTGCCAGCAGTCTAAATATAGGGGGCGAGACCGGGGAGCTGTTTTTT
V: TRBV18; size: many; J: TRBJ2-7; D: TRBD1; CDR3: CASSPIGTGTTWSYEQYF; DNA: TGTGCCAGCTCACCAATCGGGACAGGAACAACGTGGTCCTACGAGCAGTACTTC
V: TRBV28; size: many; J: TRBJ1-5; D: -; CDR3: CASSPPPGGNQPQHF; DNA: TGTGCCAGCAGTCCCCCTCCAGGGGGCAATCAGCCCCAGCATTTT
V: TRBV29-1; size: few; J: TRBJ2-3; D: TRBD2; CDR3: CSVAASGSVKDTQYF; DNA: TGCAGCGTTGCCGCTAGCGGGAGTGTTAAAGATACGCAGTATTTT